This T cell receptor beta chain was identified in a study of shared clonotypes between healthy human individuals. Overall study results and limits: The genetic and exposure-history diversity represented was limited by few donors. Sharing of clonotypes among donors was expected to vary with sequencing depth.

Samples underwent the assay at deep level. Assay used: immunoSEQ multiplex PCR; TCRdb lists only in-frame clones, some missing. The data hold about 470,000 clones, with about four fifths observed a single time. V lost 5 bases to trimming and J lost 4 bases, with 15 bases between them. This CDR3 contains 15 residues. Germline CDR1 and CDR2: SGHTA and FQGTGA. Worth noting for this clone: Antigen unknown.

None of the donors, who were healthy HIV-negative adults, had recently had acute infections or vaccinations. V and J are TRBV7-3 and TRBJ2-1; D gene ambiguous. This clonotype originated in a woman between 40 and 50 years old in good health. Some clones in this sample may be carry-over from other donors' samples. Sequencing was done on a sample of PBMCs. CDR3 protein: CASSAGGVLYNEQFF. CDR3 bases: TGTGCCAGCAGCGCAGGTGGGGTTTTGTACAATGAGCAGTTCTTC.